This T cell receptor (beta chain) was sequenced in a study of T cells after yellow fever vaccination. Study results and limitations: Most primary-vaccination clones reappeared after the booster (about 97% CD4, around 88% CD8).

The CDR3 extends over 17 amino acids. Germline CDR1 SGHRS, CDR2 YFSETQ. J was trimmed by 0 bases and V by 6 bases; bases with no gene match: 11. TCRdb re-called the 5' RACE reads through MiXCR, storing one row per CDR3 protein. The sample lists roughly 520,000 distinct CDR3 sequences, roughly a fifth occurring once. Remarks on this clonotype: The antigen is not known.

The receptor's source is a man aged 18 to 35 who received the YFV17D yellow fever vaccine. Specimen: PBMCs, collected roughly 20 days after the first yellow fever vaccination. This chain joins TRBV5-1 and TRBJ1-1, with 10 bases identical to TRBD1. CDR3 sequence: CASMPQGQGSMNTEAFF. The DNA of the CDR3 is TGCGCCAGCATGCCGCAGGGACAGGGGAGCATGAACACTGAAGCTTTCTTT.